A selection of T cell receptor beta chains follows, all from one sample in a study of blood T cells in healthy people across ages. TCRdb fed the 5' RACE reads into MiXCR, producing one record per CDR3 protein. The sample lists roughly 800,000 distinct CDR3 sequences; 20% to 25% were seen once. The same sample was also used in a study of T cells of mothers and their children.

Sequenced: blood. These receptors all stem from a boy between 5 and 17 years old in good health. CDR3s include the opening cysteine and the closing phenylalanine or tryptophan. The order of the fields is clone size, D gene, J gene, V gene, CDR3 protein, CDR3 DNA. A D gene is named only where the DNA matches it firmly. Only some rows state a clone size, as once, few, many or a class for expanded clones.

size: NA; D: NA; J: TRBJ2-7; V: TRBV7-6; CDR3: CASSPCFEQGCEQYF; DNA: TGTGCCAGCAGCCCCTGTTTCGAACAGGGATGCGAGCAGTACTTC
size: few; D: NA; J: TRBJ2-1; V: TRBV11-2; CDR3: CASSSGYPSYNEQFF; DNA: TGTGCCAGCAGCAGCGGCTATCCCTCCTACAATGAGCAGTTCTTC
size: few; D: TRBD2; J: TRBJ2-2; V: TRBV6-2/TRBV6-3; CDR3: CASSYSLSAAGRDTGELFF; DNA: TGTGCCAGCAGTTACTCTCTGTCGGCAGCGGGGAGAGACACCGGGGAGCTGTTTTTT
size: NA; D: TRBD1; J: TRBJ2-6; V: TRBV18; CDR3: CASSPTSGTGVSGANVPTF; DNA: TGTGCCAGCTCACCGACGTCCGGGACAGGGGTTTCTGGGGCCAACGTCCCGACTTTC
size: NA; D: TRBD2; J: TRBJ2-5; V: TRBV3-1; CDR3: CASSQGLAGVHETQYF; DNA: TGTGCCAGCAGCCAAGGACTAGCGGGAGTTCACGAGACCCAGTACTTC
size: few; D: NA; J: TRBJ1-1; V: TRBV25-1; CDR3: CASSESSEDEAFF; DNA: TGTGCCAGCAGTGAATCTTCGGAGGATGAAGCTTTCTTT
size: NA; D: NA; J: TRBJ1-4; V: TRBV7-8; CDR3: CASSLEIYRGDNEKLFF; DNA: TGTGCCAGCAGCTTAGAGATCTACAGAGGGGATAACGAAAAACTGTTTTTT
size: NA; D: NA; J: TRBJ2-5; V: TRBV5-1; CDR3: CASSLGQGQTQYF; DNA: TGCGCCAGCAGCTTGGGTCAGGGGCAGACCCAGTACTTC
size: NA; D: TRBD1; J: TRBJ2-5; V: TRBV5-1; CDR3: CASSGRTGGQETQYF; DNA: TGCGCCAGCAGCGGACGGACAGGGGGTCAAGAGACCCAGTACTTC
size: once; D: TRBD1; J: TRBJ1-4; V: TRBV20-1; CDR3: CSAKSGTGDEKLFF; DNA: TGCAGTGCTAAGTCCGGAACAGGGGATGAAAAACTGTTTTTT
size: few; D: NA; J: TRBJ1-1; V: TRBV5-1; CDR3: CASSFQSMNTEAFF; DNA: TGCGCCAGCAGCTTCCAGTCCATGAACACTGAAGCTTTCTTT
size: NA; D: NA; J: TRBJ2-5; V: TRBV7-2; CDR3: CASSLGVASWETQYF; DNA: TGTGCCAGCAGCTTAGGGGTCGCTAGCTGGGAGACCCAGTACTTC
size: many; D: NA; J: TRBJ1-4; V: TRBV7-2; CDR3: CASSEYYGLEKLFF; DNA: TGTGCCAGCAGCGAATATTATGGGTTGGAAAAACTGTTTTTT
size: few; D: TRBD1; J: TRBJ1-4; V: TRBV6-5; CDR3: CASSGQGLETEKLFF; DNA: TGTGCCAGCAGTGGACAGGGATTGGAGACGGAAAAACTGTTTTTT
size: NA; D: TRBD1; J: TRBJ1-5; V: TRBV7-8; CDR3: CASSLAGTENQPQHF; DNA: TGTGCCAGCAGCTTAGCCGGGACAGAGAATCAGCCCCAGCATTTT
size: NA; D: NA; J: TRBJ1-1; V: TRBV7-2; CDR3: CASSTSPTGVKNTEAFF; DNA: TGTGCCAGCAGCACATCTCCGACAGGAGTTAAGAACACTGAAGCTTTCTTT
size: NA; D: TRBD2; J: TRBJ2-1; V: TRBV5-1; CDR3: CASSLSGRGDNEQFF; DNA: TGCGCCAGCAGCTTAAGCGGGAGGGGTGATAATGAGCAGTTCTTC
size: few; D: TRBD1; J: TRBJ1-2; V: TRBV29-1; CDR3: CSVTGVLHYGYTF; DNA: TGCAGCGTTACAGGGGTCCTCCACTATGGCTACACCTTC
size: NA; D: NA; J: TRBJ1-3; V: TRBV5-1; CDR3: CASSFYGNSGNTIYF; DNA: TGCGCCAGCAGCTTTTACGGAAACTCTGGAAACACCATATATTTT
size: NA; D: NA; J: TRBJ2-7; V: TRBV7-2; CDR3: CASSRTVNEQYF; DNA: TGTGCCAGCAGCCGGACCGTGAACGAGCAGTACTTC
size: NA; D: NA; J: TRBJ2-7; V: TRBV2; CDR3: CASSPSAGSYEQYF; DNA: TGTGCCAGCAGCCCCTCGGCAGGGAGCTACGAGCAGTACTTC
size: NA; D: NA; J: TRBJ2-1; V: TRBV12-3/TRBV12-4; CDR3: CASRLLGDEQFF; DNA: TGTGCCAGCAGGCTCCTAGGGGATGAGCAGTTCTTC
size: few; D: NA; J: TRBJ2-2; V: TRBV6-2/TRBV6-3; CDR3: CASSTSRRDTGELFF; DNA: TGTGCCAGCAGTACGAGTCGGAGAGACACCGGGGAGCTGTTTTTT
size: NA; D: NA; J: TRBJ2-5; V: TRBV29-1; CDR3: CSVELLQGTQYF; DNA: TGCAGCGTTGAACTGCTCCAAGGGACCCAGTACTTC
size: NA; D: TRBD2; J: TRBJ2-2; V: TRBV9; CDR3: CASSVVASGGGELFF; DNA: TGTGCCAGCAGCGTAGTAGCTAGCGGGGGCGGGGAGCTGTTTTTT
size: few; D: NA; J: TRBJ2-7; V: TRBV4-3; CDR3: CASSQDYPQGIYEQYF; DNA: TGCGCCAGCAGCCAAGATTATCCCCAGGGTATCTACGAGCAGTACTTC
size: few; D: NA; J: TRBJ2-1; V: TRBV29-1; CDR3: CSVVSGTPYEQFF; DNA: TGCAGCGTTGTTTCCGGGACACCCTATGAGCAGTTCTTC
size: NA; D: NA; J: TRBJ1-1; V: TRBV29-1; CDR3: CSVEEDTEAFF; DNA: TGCAGCGTTGAAGAGGACACTGAAGCTTTCTTT
size: NA; D: NA; J: TRBJ2-1; V: TRBV28; CDR3: CASTVGSTREQFF; DNA: TGTGCCAGCACGGTGGGGTCAACACGGGAGCAGTTCTTC
size: few; D: TRBD2; J: TRBJ2-3; V: TRBV27; CDR3: CASSPLAGGFTDTQYF; DNA: TGTGCCAGCAGTCCTCTCGCGGGAGGCTTCACAGATACGCAGTATTTT
size: few; D: NA; J: TRBJ1-1; V: TRBV7-9; CDR3: CASSLGDWEAFF; DNA: TGTGCCAGCAGCTTGGGGGACTGGGAAGCTTTCTTT
size: NA; D: NA; J: TRBJ2-7; V: TRBV6-5; CDR3: CASRYGDSSYEQYF; DNA: TGTGCCAGCAGATACGGAGACAGCTCCTACGAGCAGTACTTC
size: few; D: NA; J: TRBJ2-1; V: TRBV20-1; CDR3: CSARVPLGGGNEQFF; DNA: TGCAGTGCTAGAGTCCCCTTAGGGGGAGGGAATGAGCAGTTCTTC
size: few; D: NA; J: TRBJ2-6; V: TRBV12-3/TRBV12-4; CDR3: CASTKVTGANVLTF; DNA: TGTGCCAGCACCAAGGTAACTGGGGCCAACGTCCTGACTTTC
size: NA; D: TRBD1; J: TRBJ1-2; V: TRBV6-5; CDR3: CASSYSSGGYGHTF; DNA: TGTGCCAGCAGTTACTCGTCAGGGGGCTATGGCCACACCTTC
size: NA; D: NA; J: TRBJ1-6; V: TRBV28; CDR3: CASREYNSPLHF; DNA: TGTGCCAGCAGGGAGTATAATTCACCCCTCCACTTT
size: many; D: TRBD2; J: TRBJ2-1; V: TRBV20-1; CDR3: CSAPPGLGPMGEQFF; DNA: TGCAGTGCTCCACCGGGACTAGGTCCTATGGGTGAGCAGTTCTTC
size: once; D: NA; J: TRBJ2-1; V: TRBV19; CDR3: CASSRRDHEQFF; DNA: TGTGCCAGTAGTCGGCGGGACCATGAGCAGTTCTTC
size: few; D: TRBD1; J: TRBJ2-2; V: TRBV20-1; CDR3: CSARELSGTGSGELFF; DNA: TGCAGTGCTAGAGAGTTATCCGGGACAGGGAGCGGGGAGCTGTTTTTT
size: NA; D: NA; J: TRBJ2-1; V: TRBV20-1; CDR3: CSAARESSYNEQFF; DNA: TGCAGTGCCGCCCGCGAGAGCTCCTACAATGAGCAGTTCTTC
size: many; D: NA; J: TRBJ2-7; V: TRBV2; CDR3: CASSGVEQYF; DNA: TGTGCCAGCAGTGGGGTGGAGCAGTACTTC
size: few; D: NA; J: TRBJ1-5; V: TRBV12-3/TRBV12-4; CDR3: CASSLDRGPNQPQHF; DNA: TGTGCCAGCAGTTTAGATCGGGGGCCCAATCAGCCCCAGCATTTT
size: few; D: NA; J: TRBJ1-4; V: TRBV27; CDR3: CASSFYLGKLFF; DNA: TGTGCCAGCAGTTTCTATCTCGGAAAACTGTTTTTT
size: few; D: TRBD2; J: TRBJ2-1; V: TRBV28; CDR3: CASSFSSGGSYNEQFF; DNA: TGTGCCAGCAGTTTCTCTAGCGGGGGGTCCTACAATGAGCAGTTCTTC
size: NA; D: TRBD2; J: TRBJ2-7; V: TRBV11-2; CDR3: CASSLEVRRENEQYF; DNA: TGTGCCAGCAGCTTAGAGGTTAGGCGGGAGAACGAGCAGTACTTC
size: NA; D: TRBD2; J: TRBJ2-1; V: TRBV7-3; CDR3: CASSSGGVLGEQFF; DNA: TGTGCCAGCAGCAGCGGGGGGGTTTTAGGGGAGCAGTTCTTC
size: NA; D: NA; J: TRBJ1-2; V: TRBV4-3; CDR3: CASSQDQSGGGYTF; DNA: TGCGCCAGCAGCCAAGATCAGTCGGGGGGTGGCTACACCTTC
size: few; D: NA; J: TRBJ2-7; V: TRBV24-1; CDR3: CATSDGSGGEQYF; DNA: TGTGCCACCAGTGATGGCTCCGGGGGAGAGCAGTACTTC
size: NA; D: TRBD2; J: TRBJ2-1; V: TRBV7-8; CDR3: CASSLQPSGYNEQFF; DNA: TGTGCCAGCAGCTTACAGCCTAGCGGTTACAATGAGCAGTTCTTC
size: few; D: NA; J: TRBJ2-7; V: TRBV9; CDR3: CASSVGGLATDEQYF; DNA: TGTGCCAGCAGCGTAGGTGGACTCGCCACCGACGAGCAGTACTTC
size: few; D: TRBD2; J: TRBJ2-2; V: TRBV2; CDR3: CASSEARSGRTGELFF; DNA: TGTGCCAGCAGTGAAGCGCGGAGCGGGAGAACCGGGGAGCTGTTTTTT
size: NA; D: TRBD2; J: TRBJ2-5; V: TRBV12-5; CDR3: CASGWTSEAYQETQYF; DNA: TGTGCTAGTGGTTGGACTAGCGAGGCGTACCAAGAGACCCAGTACTTC
size: NA; D: NA; J: TRBJ2-7; V: TRBV19; CDR3: CASSLRGRPTYEQYF; DNA: TGTGCCAGTAGTCTCCGCGGGCGGCCCACCTACGAGCAGTACTTC
size: NA; D: NA; J: TRBJ2-4; V: TRBV6-5; CDR3: CASSPRSRSIQYF; DNA: TGTGCCAGCAGTCCTAGGTCTCGGAGCATTCAGTACTTC
size: NA; D: NA; J: TRBJ2-4; V: TRBV6-5; CDR3: CASSTLTGAKNIQYF; DNA: TGTGCCAGCAGTACACTGACAGGAGCCAAAAACATTCAGTACTTC
size: NA; D: NA; J: TRBJ2-3; V: TRBV12-3/TRBV12-4; CDR3: CASSLSLIADTQYF; DNA: TGTGCCAGCAGTTTGAGTCTCATTGCAGATACGCAGTATTTT
size: many; D: NA; J: TRBJ2-1; V: TRBV20-1; CDR3: CSASGPRDYNEQFF; DNA: TGCAGTGCGTCCGGGCCCCGGGACTACAATGAGCAGTTCTTC
size: few; D: TRBD2; J: TRBJ2-3; V: TRBV7-9; CDR3: CASSPRLAGGLGDTQYF; DNA: TGTGCCAGCAGCCCCAGACTAGCGGGGGGGCTTGGAGATACGCAGTATTTT
size: few; D: NA; J: TRBJ2-7; V: TRBV9; CDR3: CVIMAKEATYEQYF; DNA: TGTGTCATCATGGCTAAGGAGGCAACCTACGAGCAGTACTTC